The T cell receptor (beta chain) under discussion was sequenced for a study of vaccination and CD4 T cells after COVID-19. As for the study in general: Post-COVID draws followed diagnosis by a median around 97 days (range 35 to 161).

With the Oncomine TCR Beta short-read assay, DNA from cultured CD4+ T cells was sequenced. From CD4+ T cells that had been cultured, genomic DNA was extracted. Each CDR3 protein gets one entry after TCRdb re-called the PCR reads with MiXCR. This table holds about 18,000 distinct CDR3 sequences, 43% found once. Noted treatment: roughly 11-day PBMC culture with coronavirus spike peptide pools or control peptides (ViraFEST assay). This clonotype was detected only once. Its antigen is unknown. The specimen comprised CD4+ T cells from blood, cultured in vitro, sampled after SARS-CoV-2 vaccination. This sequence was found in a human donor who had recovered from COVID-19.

The CDR3 loop reads CASSESRQGPSYEQYF. The CDR3 DNA is TGCGCCAGCAGTGAGTCCCGACAGGGGCCTTCCTACGAGCAGTACTTC. The chain has TRBV10-1 and TRBJ2-7; 8 bases are a match to TRBD1. Trimming removed 0 bases from V and 1 base from J; junction bases left unmatched: 5. Germline V gives CDR1 WNHNN, CDR2 SYGVQD (reference sequence). This CDR3 is 16 amino acids long.